This T cell receptor beta chain was sequenced during a study of T cells in Graves' hyperthyroidism and ophthalmopathy. Amplified TCR beta CDR3 regions came from RNA transcripts. First-round RT-PCR with HTBI primers amplified the TCR CDR3 region. TCRdb reprocessed the multiplex PCR reads via MiXCR and lists one record per CDR3 protein. The table shows around 380,000 distinct CDR3 sequences, with about 13% occurring only once. This CDR3 has 11 amino acids. Per the germline V gene, CDR1 is SEHNR and CDR2 is FQNEAQ (reference sequence). With 11 bases clipped from V and 5 bases from J, the junction kept 4 bases outside the gene matches.

The sequence was collected from a young man with Graves' hyperthyroidism that later progressed to Graves' ophthalmopathy. The chain links TRBV7-9 to TRBJ2-5; 8 positions match TRBD1. The material sequenced was blood. The CDR3 region is CAGQGTETQYF. DNA for the CDR3: TGTGCCGGACAGGGTACCGAGACCCAGTACTTC.